This is a list of T cell receptor beta chains from one sample in a study of T cells in Graves' hyperthyroidism and ophthalmopathy. TCRdb ran MiXCR on the multiplex PCR reads and lists one entry per CDR3 protein. Of about 110,000 distinct CDR3 sequences in the sample, about a sixth are singletons; the top ten hold about 42%. The sample comprised blood. Every receptor here comes from a woman aged 50 to 60 with Graves' hyperthyroidism. CDR3s include the opening cysteine and the closing phenylalanine or tryptophan. A D gene is named only where the DNA matches it firmly. Not every row has a clone size; where given, it reads once, few, many or a size class.

>TRBV16|NA|TRBJ2-3|NA
CASSQSEVADTQYF
TGTGCCAGCAGCCAATCTGAGGTCGCAGATACGCAGTATTTT
>TRBV9|few|TRBJ2-5|TRBD2
CASSTTSGQETQYF
TGTGCCAGCAGCACGACTAGCGGACAAGAGACCCAGTACTTC
>TRBV10-3|many|TRBJ1-2|NA
CAISPEGNYGYTF
TGTGCCATCAGTCCTGAAGGGAACTATGGCTACACCTTC
>TRBV11-1|NA|TRBJ2-2|TRBD1
CASTPGQGTTGELFF
TGCGCCAGCACCCCGGGACAGGGGACTACCGGGGAGCTGTTTTTT
>TRBV5-8|many|TRBJ1-2|NA
CASSLGVGAPLNYGYTF
TGTGCCAGCAGCTTGGGCGTCGGGGCCCCTTTGAACTATGGCTACACCTTC
>TRBV5-5|NA|TRBJ2-7|NA
CASSRADGVTYEQYF
TGTGCCAGCAGCCGGGCGGACGGGGTAACCTACGAGCAGTACTTC
>TRBV12-3/TRBV12-4|NA|TRBJ2-1|NA
CASRGLGRSSYNEQFF
TGTGCCAGCAGAGGTCTGGGGCGGAGTTCCTACAATGAGCAGTTCTTC
>TRBV3-1|many|TRBJ2-7|TRBD2
CASSHSGRAGEQYF
TGTGCCAGCAGCCACAGCGGGAGGGCAGGAGAGCAGTACTTC
>TRBV28|many|TRBJ2-6|NA
CASSFHGRGGTGANVLTF
TGTGCCAGCAGTTTTCACGGCAGGGGAGGGACTGGGGCCAACGTCCTGACTTTC
>TRBV7-8|many|TRBJ2-3|TRBD2
CASSPELAEVGDTQYF
TGTGCCAGCAGCCCAGAACTAGCGGAGGTGGGAGATACGCAGTATTTT
>TRBV10-3|many|TRBJ2-1|TRBD2
CAITPGLAGEGEQFF
TGTGCCATCACTCCGGGACTAGCGGGAGAGGGTGAGCAGTTCTTC
>TRBV29-1|many|TRBJ1-1|TRBD1
CSVAPWTGGNTEAFF
TGCAGCGTCGCCCCGTGGACAGGGGGGAACACTGAAGCTTTCTTT
>TRBV2|many|TRBJ2-1|TRBD1
CASSLWTGTGAHDEQFF
TGTGCCAGCAGTTTATGGACCGGGACAGGGGCGCACGATGAGCAGTTCTTC
>TRBV12-3/TRBV12-4|NA|TRBJ2-1|TRBD2
CASSPQAGVNEQFF
TGTGCCAGCAGTCCCCAGGCGGGAGTCAATGAGCAGTTCTTC
>TRBV5-5|many|TRBJ2-1|TRBD1
CASSLELGGAENEQFF
TGTGCCAGCAGCTTGGAGTTAGGGGGCGCTGAAAATGAGCAGTTCTTC
>TRBV9|many|TRBJ2-1|TRBD1
CASSVQGGDEQFF
TGTGCCAGCAGCGTTCAAGGGGGCGATGAGCAGTTCTTC
>TRBV9|NA|TRBJ2-7|NA
CASSAGPGASSYEQYF
TGTGCCAGCAGCGCGGGCCCCGGCGCGAGCTCCTACGAGCAGTACTTC
>TRBV11-1|NA|TRBJ2-5|TRBD2
CASSSGLAGELVETQYF
TGTGCCAGCAGCTCGGGACTAGCGGGAGAGCTCGTGGAGACCCAGTACTTC
>TRBV7-9|many|TRBJ1-3|NA
CASSLALTGSGNTIYF
TGTGCCAGCAGCTTAGCGCTAACAGGCTCTGGAAACACCATATATTTT
>TRBV29-1|NA|TRBJ1-3|NA
CSVEDTGARRNTIYF
TGCAGCGTTGAAGATACGGGGGCAAGGAGAAACACCATATATTTT
>TRBV5-1|many|TRBJ1-1|NA
CASSLGVANTEAFF
TGCGCCAGCAGCCTGGGGGTGGCGAACACTGAAGCTTTCTTT
>TRBV30|NA|TRBJ2-1|TRBD2
CAWRTRKGTSGSSSYNEQFF
TGTGCCTGGAGGACCCGTAAGGGGACTAGCGGGAGTAGCTCCTACAATGAGCAGTTCTTC
>TRBV13|few|TRBJ2-7|NA
CASSSPGIYEQYF
TGTGCCAGCAGCTCACCAGGGATCTACGAGCAGTACTTC
>TRBV9|few|TRBJ1-5|NA
CASSYDSTNQPQHF
TGTGCCAGCAGTTACGACAGTACCAATCAGCCCCAGCATTTT
>TRBV4-2|many|TRBJ1-4|NA
CASSLYPPPTNEKLFF
TGTGCCAGCAGCCTATACCCCCCTCCAACTAATGAAAAACTGTTTTTT
>TRBV7-4|many|TRBJ2-2|TRBD2
CASSRGLAGGSGELFF
TGTGCCAGCAGCCGAGGACTAGCGGGAGGCTCCGGGGAGCTGTTTTTT
>TRBV30|many|TRBJ2-1|NA
CAWSVFYNEQFF
TGTGCCTGGAGTGTCTTCTACAATGAGCAGTTCTTC
>TRBV15|NA|TRBJ2-1|NA
CATSMRDSGPYEQFF
TGTGCCACCAGCATGCGGGACAGTGGGCCATATGAGCAGTTCTTC
>TRBV19|many|TRBJ1-5|NA
CASARTDYSNQPQHF
TGTGCCAGTGCCCGGACAGACTATAGCAATCAGCCCCAGCATTTT
>TRBV7-2|NA|TRBJ2-7|TRBD2
CASSSGTSGSFPQYF
TGTGCCAGCAGCTCCGGGACTAGCGGGAGTTTCCCGCAGTACTTC
>TRBV20-1|NA|TRBJ1-4|NA
CSARSQAPATNEKLFF
TGCAGTGCTAGAAGTCAGGCCCCTGCAACTAATGAAAAACTGTTTTTT
>TRBV18|many|TRBJ2-7|NA
CASSPPYANYEQYF
TGTGCCAGCTCACCACCGTACGCCAACTACGAGCAGTACTTC
>TRBV3-1|many|TRBJ1-1|NA
CASSQRGAAEAFF
TGTGCCAGCAGCCAAAGGGGGGCGGCTGAAGCTTTCTTT
>TRBV19|NA|TRBJ1-5|NA
CASRERGAQPQHF
TGTGCCAGTAGGGAAAGGGGGGCTCAGCCCCAGCATTTT
>TRBV30|many|TRBJ2-7|TRBD1
CAWTDRGEQYF
TGTGCCTGGACCGACAGGGGCGAGCAGTACTTC
>TRBV12-3/TRBV12-4|NA|TRBJ1-1|NA
CASSFRGAERTEAFF
TGTGCCAGCAGTTTTCGGGGGGCAGAAAGGACTGAAGCTTTCTTT
>TRBV3-1|NA|TRBJ2-1|TRBD2
CASSSRASGQYNEQFF
TGTGCCAGCAGCTCCCGGGCTAGCGGCCAATACAATGAGCAGTTCTTC
>TRBV29-1|NA|TRBJ2-1|TRBD2
CSVEALAGGDAEQFF
TGCAGCGTTGAAGCGCTAGCGGGAGGGGATGCTGAGCAGTTCTTC
>TRBV24-1|many|TRBJ2-1|NA
CATSTPADNEQFF
TGTGCCACCAGTACCCCAGCCGACAATGAGCAGTTCTTC
>TRBV6-6|NA|TRBJ2-1|NA
CASSYGGPYNEQFF
TGTGCCAGCAGTTACGGGGGGCCCTACAATGAGCAGTTCTTC
>TRBV7-2|few|TRBJ1-2|NA
CASSFFINQGNGYTF
TGTGCCAGCAGTTTTTTTATTAACCAGGGCAATGGCTACACCTTC
>TRBV6-5|NA|TRBJ2-2|NA
CASSYISGTNTGELFF
TGTGCCAGCAGTTACATTAGCGGCACGAACACCGGGGAGCTGTTTTTT
>TRBV7-9|many|TRBJ2-7|TRBD1
CASSRGDRDIEQYF
TGTGCCAGCAGCCGAGGGGACAGGGATATCGAGCAGTACTTC
>TRBV30|many|TRBJ2-7|TRBD2
CAWRTTSGSYEQYF
TGTGCCTGGAGGACGACTAGCGGGAGCTACGAGCAGTACTTC
>TRBV5-1|many|TRBJ2-1|TRBD2
CATSGLAGANEQFF
TGCGCCACCTCCGGACTAGCGGGAGCCAATGAGCAGTTCTTC
>TRBV28|many|TRBJ1-1|NA
CATRETKTEAFF
TGTGCCACCAGGGAGACGAAGACTGAAGCTTTCTTT
>TRBV24-1|many|TRBJ1-1|TRBD1
CATSGQGNTEAFF
TGTGCCACCAGTGGACAGGGTAACACTGAAGCTTTCTTT
>TRBV29-1|many|TRBJ1-1|TRBD1
CSTGGAGGVGTEAFF
TGCAGCACAGGGGGGGCAGGGGGCGTTGGGACTGAAGCTTTCTTT
>TRBV5-1|NA|TRBJ2-1|NA
CASSEGWTSFSHNEQFF
TGCGCCAGCAGCGAAGGCTGGACGTCTTTCTCCCACAATGAGCAGTTCTTC
>TRBV7-9|many|TRBJ2-1|NA
CASSLAGGKYEQFF
TGTGCCAGCAGCTTAGCGGGAGGAAAGTATGAGCAGTTCTTC
>TRBV5-1|many|TRBJ2-1|TRBD2
CASSLGARTSGSNEQFF
TGCGCCAGCAGCTTGGGGGCTAGGACTAGCGGGAGTAATGAGCAGTTCTTC
>TRBV7-9|few|TRBJ2-1|NA
CASSPRDVPRDYNEQFF
TGTGCCAGCAGCCCACGGGACGTCCCTAGGGACTACAATGAGCAGTTCTTC
>TRBV5-1|many|TRBJ2-3|TRBD2
CASSTGTSGGRTDTQYF
TGCGCCAGCAGCACAGGGACTAGCGGGGGGCGCACAGATACGCAGTATTTT
>TRBV28|many|TRBJ1-2|TRBD1
CASSLRGPGYGYTF
TGTGCCAGCAGTTTAAGGGGGCCGGGCTATGGCTACACCTTC
>TRBV20-1|many|TRBJ1-5|TRBD1
CSASGTGNQPQHF
TGCAGTGCCTCCGGGACAGGTAATCAGCCCCAGCATTTT